This T cell receptor beta chain was documented in a study of T cells in Graves' hyperthyroidism and ophthalmopathy. Across the whole study: Peripheral blood was acquired at first diagnosis, ahead of any therapy whatsoever.

The CDR3 contains 12 residues. Per germline, CDR1 MDHEN and CDR2 SYDVKM. Deletions cut 9 bases from V and 7 bases from J, with 12 bases between. This clonotype was found many times. Its cognate antigen is unknown. Using RNA transcripts as the source, TCR beta CDR3 regions were amplified. The primer set for the first-round RT-PCR of the TCR CDR3 was HTBI. TCRdb itself ran the multiplex PCR reads through MiXCR, one entry per CDR3 protein. The sample records fewer than 750,000 distinct CDR3 sequences, roughly 15% being singletons. Overall study findings and caveats: Most thyroid clonotypes that were expanded above 0.001 also turned up in blood. A median about 6.2 months before onset, the model predicted ophthalmopathy.

PBMCs were obtained from 9 to 10 ml fresh peripheral blood. Sequencing was performed on blood. The source is a woman aged 50 to 60 with Graves' ophthalmopathy. The chain links TRBV28 to TRBJ1-4; D is ambiguous. The CDR3 here is CASQLLGEKLFF. CDR3 DNA: TGTGCCAGTCAACTACTAGGTGAAAAACTGTTTTTT.